This is a list of T cell receptor beta chains from one sample in a study of PD-L1 blockade in urothelial cancer. Profiling relied on immunoSEQ multiplex PCR, and the TCRdb table lists in-frame clones only, not all of them. The table shows approximately 120,000 clones, with roughly 86% occurring only once. Source: PBMCs, taken around atezolizumab (anti-PD-L1) treatment. The receptors were gathered from a middle-aged man with urothelial cancer. Both conserved end residues are part of each CDR3. Each record gives: V gene, D gene, J gene, CDR3 protein, CDR3 DNA. D genes are given only for firm matches.

TRBV21-1,-,TRBJ2-1,CASSKVLKTSGRTGYNEQFF,TGTGCCAGCAGCAAAGTCCTTAAGACTAGCGGGAGAACGGGATACAATGAGCAGTTCTTC
TRBV7-3,TRBD2,TRBJ2-3,CASSLTGLAGDTQYF,TGTGCCAGCAGCTTAACGGGACTAGCGGGAGATACGCAGTATTTT
TRBV20-1,-,TRBJ2-2,CSAPLPGELFF,TGCAGTGCCCCCCTACCCGGGGAGCTGTTTTTT
TRBV7-3,-,TRBJ2-1,CASSLQQFNEQFF,TGTGCCAGCAGTTTGCAACAGTTCAATGAGCAGTTCTTC
TRBV7-9,-,TRBJ1-5,CASSMDISNQPQHF,TGTGCCAGCAGCATGGACATTAGCAATCAGCCCCAGCATTTT
TRBV15,-,TRBJ1-5,CATSRVGYSNQPQHF,TGTGCCACCAGCAGAGTCGGTTATAGCAATCAGCCCCAGCATTTT
TRBV28,-,TRBJ1-2,CASNYGLQENYGYTF,TGTGCCAGCAACTATGGACTACAGGAGAACTATGGCTACACCTTC
TRBV28,-,TRBJ2-7,CASSSTVRTYF,TGTGCCAGCAGTTCGACAGTCCGGACATACTTC
TRBV5-1,-,TRBJ2-3,CASSLRPDTQYF,TGCGCCAGCAGCTTGCGTCCAGATACGCAGTATTTT
TRBV7-2,-,TRBJ1-5,CASSNTGRSNQPQHF,TGTGCCAGCAGCAATACAGGGAGAAGCAATCAGCCCCAGCATTTT
TRBV4-2,TRBD1,TRBJ1-4,CASSRDRLTTNEKLFF,TGTGCCAGCAGCCGGGACAGGCTGACAACTAATGAAAAACTGTTTTTT